What follows are 30 T cell receptor beta chains derived from one specimen sequenced in a study of CD8 T cells in ankylosing spondylitis. For these TCRs, the target antigens are not known. TCRdb used MiXCR to reprocess the 5' RACE reads, holding one entry per CDR3 protein. The sample includes approximately 540,000 distinct CDR3 sequences, roughly 13% seen only once; the top ten take over 6.5%. Study-level findings and limits: Typical of ankylosing spondylitis blood, it appeared, was a TCR beta motif of eight highly homologous variants.

Source material: blood, either unsorted or a sorted T cell fraction (not recorded which). These receptors came from a male donor with ankylosing spondylitis.

The chain has TRBV3-1 and TRBJ1-1, with a possible D match to TRBD1 (6 bases). CDR1 and CDR2 (germline): LGHDT, YNNKEL (reference sequence). This CDR3 region has 14 residues. V was cut by 6 bases and J by 3 bases, with 14 bases left in between. The CDR3: CASRESTGYTEAFF. CDR3 bases: TGTGCCAGCAGGGAGTCGACAGGATACACTGAAGCTTTCTTT.

This clonotype was recorded many times. CDR3 sequence (DNA): TGTGCCAGCAGTCGCCGGGACTACCTAAACTACGGAGATACGCAGTATTTT. Its protein product is CASSRRDYLNYGDTQYF. This chain joins TRBV12-3 or TRBV12-4 and TRBJ2-3; 7 bases line up with TRBD2. After removal of 5 bases from V and 5 bases from J, the junction contained 16 bases not matched to a gene. This CDR3 has 17 residues.

The table lists this clonotype with a few counts. The junction does not match germline at one end; this may be a read error. The gene calls are TRBV7-6 and TRBJ2-1; D perhaps matches TRBD2 (5 bases). The CDR3 consists of 16 residues. Germline CDR1 and CDR2: SGHVS and FNYEAQ. In nucleotides, the CDR3 is TGTGCCAGCAGCTTAGCGTCCGGACTCGCTTACACTGAGCAGTTCTTC. This gives the protein CASSLASGLAYTEQFF.

The CDR3 DNA follows: TGTGCCAGCTCACCACAACAGGCTAGCACAGATACGCAGTATTTT. Encoded protein: CASSPQQASTDTQYF. The J gene is TRBJ2-3, the V gene TRBV18; tentative D call: TRBD1 (5 bases). The CDR3 runs 15 residues. The germline V gene has CDR1 KGHSH and CDR2 LQKENI. Trimming removed 1 base from V and 0 bases from J, with 8 bases in between.

This clonotype has more than one count but fewer than ten. This rearrangement joins TRBV18 to TRBJ2-7, with 7 positions matching TRBD1. This CDR3 has 15 residues. V lost 4 bases and J lost 2; bases outside the gene matches: 8. Germline V gene data show CDR1 as KGHSH and CDR2 as LQKENI. DNA for the CDR3: TGTGCCAGCTCACGTAACCAGGGGGACGCCTACGAGCAGTACTTC. Amino acid sequence: CASSRNQGDAYEQYF.

This clonotype was observed many times. The chain links TRBV29-1 to TRBJ2-1; 12 bases are a match to TRBD2. Losses at the gene ends were 4 bases for V and 9 bases for J; bases not matched to a gene: 4. Looked up from germline, CDR1 is SQVTM and CDR2 is ANQGSEA. The CDR3 covers 13 residues. The DNA for the CDR3 is TGCAGCGTTGGGACTAGCGGGATGGTTGAGCAGTTCTTC. This translates into CSVGTSGMVEQFF.

V and J are TRBV2 and TRBJ1-5; weak D call: TRBD1 (5 bases). Trimming pared 7 bases from V and 4 bases from J, leaving 11 bases between. The germline CDR1 and CDR2 sequences are SNHLY and FYNNEI. This CDR3 has 13 amino acids. For the CDR3, the DNA is TGTGCCAGCAACAATGGGGGGAATCAGCCCCAGCATTTT. Amino acid sequence: CASNNGGNQPQHF.

This clonotype has at least ten counts. The V gene is TRBV20-1, the J gene TRBJ2-7, with D unclear. V was shortened by 1 base and J by 2 bases, with 6 bases between the two germline ends. In germline, CDR1 is DFQATT, CDR2 SNEGSKA (reference sequence). CDR3 length equals 12 residues. The CDR3 nucleotides read TGCAGTGCTAGAGGGACGACCTACGAGCAGTACGTC. This encodes CSARGTTYEQYV.

This clonotype was picked up many times. CDR3 sequence (DNA): TGTGCCAGCAGTAGGGAACAGGGATTTCAGCCCCAGCATTTT. It is translated as CASSREQGFQPQHF. V usage is TRBV6-1 and J usage is TRBJ1-5; tentatively, D is TRBD1 (6 bases). There are 14 residues in the CDR3. The V end lost 5 bases, the J end lost 6 bases, and 14 bases lay between the germline ends. CDR1 is MNHNS, CDR2 SASEGT, per germline.

The rearrangement joins TRBV20-1 to TRBJ2-4, with a weak D call TRBD2 (7 bases). Germline loops: CDR1 DFQATT, CDR2 SNEGSKA (reference sequence). The CDR3 contains 13 residues. The V end was cut by 6 bases, the J end by 8 bases, with 17 bases between. CDR3 region: CSALRGGWDIQYF. The CDR3 bases are TGCAGTGCCCTGAGGGGGGGATGGGACATTCAGTACTTC.

This clonotype was picked up many times. This chain uses TRBV7-9 with TRBJ2-1, with a weak D call TRBD2 (5 bases). The CDR3 spans 11 residues. The V and J ends lost 8 bases and 6 bases respectively, with 8 bases between them. CDR1 is SEHNR, CDR2 FQNEAQ, per germline (reference sequence). The CDR3 is CASRGFNEQFF. CDR3 DNA: TGTGCCAGCCGGGGTTTCAATGAGCAGTTCTTC.

The table lists this clonotype with many counts. At one end, the junction sequence differs from germline, possibly due to a read error. The chain recombines TRBV5-1 with TRBJ1-1, with D unclear. CDR3 length: 13 amino acids. Germline V gene sequence: CDR1 SGHRS, CDR2 YFSETQ. CDR3 bases: TGTGCCAGCAGCTTCGGGGAGGGCACTGAAGCTTTCTTT. Amino acid sequence: CASSFGEGTEAFF.

The CDR3 spells CASGPEGSGANVLTF. In DNA form, the CDR3 reads TGCGCCAGTGGCCCGGAGGGCTCTGGGGCCAACGTCCTGACTTTC. The rearrangement joins TRBV5-1 to TRBJ2-6, with D perhaps TRBD2 (6 bases). With 8 bases removed from V and 0 bases from J, the gap between germline ends came to 12 bases. The CDR3 consists of 15 residues. CDR1 and CDR2 (germline): SGHRS, YFSETQ.

As to this clonotype: At one boundary the junction diverges from the germline segment, which might be a read error. The chain links TRBV7-2 to TRBJ1-1, with D tentatively TRBD1 (5 bases). The CDR3 length is 14 residues. Germline V gene lookup returns CDR1 SGHTA and CDR2 FQGNSA. As DNA, the CDR3 is TGTGCCAGCAGCTTGACAGCCCTGAACACTGAGGCTTTCTTT. Protein sequence: CASSLTALNTEAFF.

This clonotype was seen repeatedly, ten times or more. The rearrangement links TRBV6-6 to TRBJ2-1, with D possibly matching TRBD2 (6 bases). The CDR3 consists of 13 residues. Germline loops: CDR1 MNHNY, CDR2 SVGAGI (reference sequence). Trimming took 7 bases from V and 4 from J, leaving 11 bases between them. CDR3 DNA: TGTGCCAGCATGGTAGCGGCTTACAATGAGCAGTTCTTC. As protein: CASMVAAYNEQFF.

This clonotype appeared many times. J is TRBJ2-1 and V is TRBV24-1; D is undetermined. The CDR3 has 12 residues. Trimming left V 5 bases short and J 5 bases short, with 6 bases between. Germline V gives CDR1 KGHDR, CDR2 SFDVKD. The CDR3 is CATSGTDNEQFF. DNA for the CDR3: TGTGCCACCAGTGGCACGGACAATGAGCAGTTCTTC.

This sequence joins TRBV3-1 and TRBJ1-1; D remains unclear. The CDR3 is made up of 13 amino acids. Germline V gives CDR1 LGHDT, CDR2 YNNKEL (reference sequence). The V gene lost 1 base and the J gene lost 8 bases, with 11 bases spanning the gap. The CDR3 coding sequence is TGTGCCAGCAGCCAAGTACTCGTTGGCGAAGCTTTCTTT. Translated: CASSQVLVGEAFF. Full variable domain (missing parts from reference TRBV3-1 and TRBJ1-1): DTAVSQTPKYLVTQMGNDKSIKCEQNLGHDTMYWYKQDSKKFLKIMFSYNNKELIINETVPNRFSPKSPDKAHLNLHINSLELGDSAVYFCASSQVLVGEAFFGQGTRLTVV.

This clonotype was recorded many times. This rearrangement joins TRBV20-1 to TRBJ2-5; D is possibly TRBD2 (6 bases). The germline gives CDR1 DFQATT, CDR2 SNEGSKA (reference sequence). V lost 6 bases and J lost 4, with 18 bases in between. The CDR3 has 14 amino acids. The CDR3 is CSARAPSVLETQYF. The CDR3 DNA reads TGCAGTGCCCGAGCCCCTAGCGTCCTAGAGACCCAGTACTTC.

The gene calls are TRBV30 and TRBJ2-7, with TRBD2 as a possible D gene (6 bases). The V end lost 7 bases, the J end lost 4 bases, and 17 bases lay between the germline ends. Germline lookup yields CDR1 GTSNPN and CDR2 SVGIG (reference sequence). The CDR3 runs to 13 residues. CDR3 DNA sequence: TGTGCCTCAACCGGGACGGGACTTTACGAGCAGTACTTC. Protein product: CASTGTGLYEQYF.

This clonotype was seen more than once but under ten times. The V and J genes are TRBV18 and TRBJ2-1, with 11 bases that match TRBD2. With V trimmed by 0 bases and J by 8 bases, 6 bases remained unmatched. The germline gives CDR1 KGHSH, CDR2 LQKENI. The CDR3 runs to 16 residues. CDR3 nucleotides: TGTGCCAGCTCACCACCCGAACTAGCGGGAGTTGATGAGCAGTTCTTC. Amino acid sequence: CASSPPELAGVDEQFF.

In its sample, this clonotype was seen a few times. The genes are TRBV10-3 and TRBJ1-1, with a possible D match to TRBD1 (5 bases). CDR1 and CDR2 from the germline V gene are ENHRY and SYGVKD. The germline V and J ends were trimmed by 9 bases and 3 bases, with 17 bases remaining between them. The CDR3 consists of 14 residues. The CDR3 bases are TGTGCCATAGAAGACCAGGGTTCACACACTGAAGCTTTCTTT. As protein: CAIEDQGSHTEAFF.

This chain links TRBV20-1 with TRBJ1-6; D remains unclear. Germline V lookup: CDR1 DFQATT, CDR2 SNEGSKA (reference sequence). This CDR3 has 17 residues. V lost 0 bases, J lost 6 bases, and 18 bases lay in between. The CDR3 spells CSARDKAEPTINSPLHF. In DNA form, the CDR3 reads TGCAGTGCTAGAGATAAGGCAGAGCCCACCATTAATTCACCCCTCCACTTT.

V and J are TRBV12-3 or TRBV12-4 and TRBJ2-5; D might be TRBD2 (5 bases). V lost 2 bases, J lost 9 bases, and 7 bases lay in between. The CDR3 contains 11 residues. CDR3 DNA sequence: TGTGCCAGCAGTTTATTCGGGGCCCAGTACTTC. Its protein is CASSLFGAQYF.

This clonotype was found a few times. The chain has TRBV5-1 and TRBJ1-4, with D perhaps TRBD1 (5 bases). The CDR3 contains 15 residues. The germline CDR1 and CDR2 sequences are SGHRS and YFSETQ. The ends were cut back, 4 bases at V and 3 bases at J, with 13 bases in the middle. The CDR3 loop reads CASSLQGLANEKLFF. In DNA, the CDR3 is TGCGCCAGCAGCCTGCAGGGTCTCGCTAATGAAAAACTGTTTTTT.

V and J are TRBV30 and TRBJ2-1, with 9 bases that match TRBD2. The CDR3 consists of 15 residues. Germline loops: CDR1 GTSNPN, CDR2 SVGIG (reference sequence). V shed 2 bases, J shed 7 bases, and the junction held 9 bases outside the gene matches. In DNA form, the CDR3 reads TGTGCCTGGAGTCTCTTAGCGGGAGTCAGAAATGAGCAGTTCTTC. Its translation is CAWSLLAGVRNEQFF.

The J gene is TRBJ2-3, the V gene TRBV20-1; 9 bases match TRBD2. V lost 3 bases, J lost 2 bases, and 6 bases stayed unmatched. CDR1 is DFQATT and CDR2 is SNEGSKA in the germline V gene (reference sequence). The CDR3 is made up of 15 amino acids. The CDR3 region has the DNA TGCAGTGCTAGCCCGACTAGCGGACTCACAGATACGCAGTATTTT. The encoded protein is CSASPTSGLTDTQYF.

This clonotype came up a few times. CDR3 DNA: TGTGCCAGCAGCTTTCCCCTCGGTGGGCGCCGCACAGATACGCAGTATTTT. Translation: CASSFPLGGRRTDTQYF. This chain joins TRBV7-2 and TRBJ2-3; D remains unclear. Trimming stripped 3 bases from V and 1 base from J, with 17 bases between. Looked up from germline, CDR1 is SGHTA and CDR2 is FQGNSA. This CDR3 is 17 amino acids long.

There are many counts of this clonotype. This rearrangement joins TRBV6-2 or TRBV6-3 to TRBJ2-7; TRBD2 aligns across 7 bases. V lost 10 bases, J lost 3 bases, and 12 bases stayed unmatched. The CDR3 has 14 amino acids. CDR1 and CDR2 from the germline V gene are MNHEY and SVGEGT. CDR3 nucleotide sequence: TGTGCCACCCGTCGACCAGCGGGATTCTACGAGCAGTACTTC. It codes for CATRRPAGFYEQYF.

V is TRBV6-5 and J is TRBJ2-1, with 10 bases identical to TRBD2. CDR1 is MNHEY and CDR2 is SVGAGI in the germline V gene. Losses at the gene ends were 2 bases for V and 0 bases for J; bases not matched to a gene: 7. The CDR3 contains 18 residues. The CDR3 region has the DNA TGTGCCAGCAGTTACACCGGACTAGCGGAACGCTCCTACAATGAGCAGTTCTTC. It translates to CASSYTGLAERSYNEQFF.

At least ten counts were recorded for this clonotype. The chain couples TRBV24-1 to TRBJ2-3; D not resolved. Trimming left V 0 bases short and J 6 bases short, with 9 bases between. The CDR3 extends over 14 amino acids. Germline V gene sequence: CDR1 KGHDR, CDR2 SFDVKD. CDR3 coding DNA: TGTGCCACCAGTGATTTGCCCCCAAGTGATACGCAGTATTTT. It is translated as CATSDLPPSDTQYF.